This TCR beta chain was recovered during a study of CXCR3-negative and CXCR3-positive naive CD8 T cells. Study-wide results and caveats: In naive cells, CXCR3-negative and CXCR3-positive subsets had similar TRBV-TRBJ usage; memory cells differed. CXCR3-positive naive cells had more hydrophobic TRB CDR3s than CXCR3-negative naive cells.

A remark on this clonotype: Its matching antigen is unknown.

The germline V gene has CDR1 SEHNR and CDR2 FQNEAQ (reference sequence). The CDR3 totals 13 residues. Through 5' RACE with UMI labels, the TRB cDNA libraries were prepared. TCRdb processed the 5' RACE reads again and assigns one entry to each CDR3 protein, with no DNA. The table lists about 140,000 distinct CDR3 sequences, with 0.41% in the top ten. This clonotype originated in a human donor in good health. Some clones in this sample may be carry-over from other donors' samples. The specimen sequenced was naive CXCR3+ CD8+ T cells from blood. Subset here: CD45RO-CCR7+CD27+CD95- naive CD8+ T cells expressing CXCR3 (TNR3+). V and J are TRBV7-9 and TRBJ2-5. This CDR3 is CASSLDFSETQYF.